This T cell receptor (beta chain) was recorded in a study of cytomegalovirus exposure and HLA in healthy donors (dated by TCRdb to 2016 to 2017). In the study overall: A later analysis indicated that the 120 validation repertoires were generated on the platform also employed for the 600 to 750 repertoires of the first cohort. The aim of the study was to test whether cataloging public T cell receptors could identify signatures of past pathogen exposure. In addition to the first cohort of 666 subjects, a separate validation cohort of 120 different subjects was used. The study combined high-throughput TCR immunosequencing, statistical association of individual TCRs with disease status, and machine learning to predict cytomegalovirus infection status.

Details on this clone: What this receptor recognizes is not known. Base qualities are not recorded, but no much larger clone differs from it by a single base.

Points the paper makes about the study in general: The authors suggested that the approach could potentially be generalized to other disease states and immunological phenotypes. In both the original and validation cohorts, the classifier was reported to diagnose cytomegalovirus status with high specificity and sensitivity. A later analysis found that TCRs clustered in the first cohort also tended to co-occur in the 110 or so validation repertoires, with more than 90% of cluster scores above 0. The study gave a list of 150 to 200 TCR beta chains associated with cytomegalovirus. While some public TCRs were present in many individuals, most TCR sequences turned up only very rarely across donors. A few of the identified cytomegalovirus-associated TCR beta chains were confirmed in vitro to be specific for cytomegalovirus antigens. A later analysis had no HLA typing for the validation cohort, so co-occurrence there was scored across all 120 or so repertoires.

V is pruned by 7 bases and J by 7 bases, leaving 12 bases of the junction without a gene match. Reading from cysteine to phenylalanine, the CDR3 counts 14 amino acids. Only CDR3 DNA is held: 42 bases, read in frame from base 1. Reading the germline V gene (reference sequence) gives CDR1 MNHEY and CDR2 SMNVEV. Receptors were amplified or captured by the immunoSEQ multiplex PCR assay. Under the source paper's analysis protocol: To diagnose cytomegalovirus status from the catalog of TCR beta chain sequences, a statistical classification framework was built. The source is immuneACCESS, and TCRdb retained only in-frame sequences with V and J called. Part of the clones is not carried over; for the studies checked, unresolved V genes explain less than half of this, and the remainder is unexplained. V, J and clone size reflect that table, while D and trimming were determined from the DNA. Recorded for this sample are about 160,000 clones; around four fifths of them occurred a single time. The ten largest clones take up 2% to 2.5% of the sample.

The donors were included in the validation cohort of 90 to 150 subjects, a group kept apart from the roughly 670-subject first cohort. Sequenced: PBMCs. This sequence originates from a man in his thirties or forties in good health and CMV-seropositive. The chain is made from TRBV27 and TRBJ1-1; 7 central nucleotides agree with TRBD1. The sequence in DNA is TGTGCCAGCACCCCCGAGACAGGGCACGGTGAAGCTTTCTTT. This gives the protein CASTPETGHGEAFF.